The 10 T cell receptor beta chains below were found in one sample sequenced in a study of blood T cells in healthy people across ages. Primers used in a second PCR of roughly 7 to 12 cycles were a sample-barcoded 5' primer and a J-beta primer mix. TCRdb re-derived calls from the 5' RACE reads in MiXCR, one entry per CDR3 protein. The table includes about 1,400,000 distinct CDR3 sequences, approximately 40% detected once. The sequenced sample was blood. These receptor sequences come from a woman between 18 and 30 years old in good health.

The rearrangement uses TRBV10-3 and TRBJ1-2; 8 positions match TRBD1. The CDR3 has 13 residues. With V trimmed by 10 bases and J by 3 bases, 7 bases remained unmatched. Germline loops: CDR1 ENHRY, CDR2 SYGVKD. This CDR3 is CATSGGPDYGYTF. The CDR3, as DNA: TGTGCCACCTCAGGGGGCCCGGACTATGGCTACACCTTC.

The CDR3 reads CASTSSTLEAFF. CDR3 nucleotide sequence: TGTGCCAGCACTAGTAGCACTCTTGAAGCTTTCTTT. This chain joins TRBV12-3 or TRBV12-4 and TRBJ1-1; D is uncertain. The CDR3 totals 12 residues. V dropped 7 bases and J dropped 7 bases, with 13 bases sitting between them.

This clonotype was observed once. This chain links TRBV9 with TRBJ2-7; 8 nucleotides line up with TRBD1. CDR1 SGDLS and CDR2 YYNGEE come from the germline V gene. This CDR3 contains 16 residues. The V gene end was trimmed by 3 bases and the J gene end by 5 bases; junction bases not matched to a gene: 13. CDR3 protein: CASSADTGGSPDEQYF. The DNA of the CDR3 is TGTGCCAGCAGCGCGGACACAGGGGGTTCTCCCGACGAGCAGTACTTC.

The rearrangement uses TRBV20-1 and TRBJ2-2; TRBD2 agrees at 10 bases. The CDR3 is 16 residues long. The junction had 10 bases not matched to a gene; V was cut back by 6 bases and J by 3 bases. The germline V gene encodes CDR1 DFQATT and CDR2 SNEGSKA (reference sequence). The CDR3 DNA sequence: TGCAGTGCCGGCTTCAGCGGGGGGGACTACACCGGGGAGCTGTTTTTT. Its translation is CSAGFSGGDYTGELFF.

The V gene is TRBV3-1, the J gene TRBJ2-3, with 8 bases matching TRBD1. This CDR3 has 15 residues. After removal of 4 bases from V and 2 bases from J, the junction contained 5 bases not matched to a gene. From germline, CDR1 is LGHDT and CDR2 YNNKEL (reference sequence). CDR3 DNA sequence: TGTGCCAGCAGCCCAGGACAGGGATTCACAGATACGCAGTATTTT. Translated, it gives CASSPGQGFTDTQYF.

The rearrangement joins TRBV6-6 to TRBJ2-1; 9 nucleotides align to TRBD2. CDR3 size: 15 residues. After removal of 0 bases from V and 6 bases from J, the junction contained 3 bases not matched to a gene. Germline values: CDR1 MNHNY, CDR2 SVGAGI (reference sequence). CDR3 nucleotide sequence: TGTGCCAGCAGTTACTCCGGGACTAGCTTCAATGAGCAGTTCTTC. Protein sequence: CASSYSGTSFNEQFF.

This clonotype was detected only a few times. The rearrangement uses TRBV27 and TRBJ2-1; TRBD1 matches at 9 bases. From germline, CDR1 is MNHEY and CDR2 SMNVEV (reference sequence). CDR3 length equals 13 residues. The V and J ends lost 6 bases and 6 bases, in that order; junction bases with no gene match: 3. CDR3 loop: CASRKDRGNEQFF. The CDR3 DNA sequence: TGTGCCAGCAGAAAGGACAGGGGCAATGAGCAGTTCTTC.

This clonotype was detected only a few times. The J gene is TRBJ1-2, the V gene TRBV7-9; D is perhaps TRBD1 (6 bases). Trimming removed 6 bases at V and 5 bases at J, with 19 bases between. The CDR3 length is 15 residues. CDR1 is SEHNR and CDR2 is FQNEAQ in the germline V gene (reference sequence). The CDR3: CASSFGQSGPYGYTF. The CDR3 region has the DNA TGTGCCAGCAGTTTCGGACAGTCCGGCCCGTATGGCTACACCTTC.

This clonotype occurred many times. This chain joins TRBV4-1 and TRBJ2-3, with no clear D. This CDR3 contains 17 residues. The ends were cut back, 1 base at V and 6 bases at J, with 20 bases in the middle. Germline CDR1 MGHRA, CDR2 YSYEKL. Written as DNA, the CDR3 is TGCGCCAGCAGCCAAGCCCCGGTAGCTCCCCCCGCGGATACGCAGTATTTT. Translating it yields CASSQAPVAPPADTQYF.

On this clonotype: A read error may account for a junction end that differs from germline. This sequence joins TRBV3-1 and TRBJ2-7; D call uncertain. Germline assignment: CDR1 LGHDT and CDR2 YNNKEL (reference sequence). The length of the CDR3 is 17 residues. The DNA for the CDR3 is TGTGCCGGCAGCCAAGCTCATCCCCAGCGAACGTACTACGAGCAGTACTTC. Amino acid sequence: CAGSQAHPQRTYYEQYF.